This T cell receptor (beta chain) was documented in a study of monozygotic twins with inflammatory bowel disease. About this clonotype itself: Antigen unknown.

For every donor, one blood sample of approximately 2.6 ml was drawn. TCRdb re-called the 5' RACE reads and gives one entry per CDR3 protein, without DNA. The sample table includes fewer than 400,000 distinct CDR3 sequences. The CDR3 extends over 15 amino acids. Germline V gene data show CDR1 as KGHSH and CDR2 as LQKENI. Overall study findings and caveats: Compared with healthy co-twins, IBD patients showed reduced TCRbeta repertoire diversity by inverse Simpson. Concordance status among twins (concordant versus discordant) showed no link to repertoire similarity, possibly from limited power. Sharing of clonotypes with others was lower in IBD patients than in healthy twins, and this was especially so with disease activity.

This receptor was identified in a human donor with ulcerative colitis or Crohn's disease, or a healthy co-twin of an affected twin (not recorded which). The V call is TRBV18, the J call TRBJ2-3; the D gene TCRdb calls, TRBD2, cannot be checked with no DNA. The source material was blood. The CDR3 is CASSPFSGRADTQYF.